One sample yielded the 16 T cell receptor beta chains listed below, sequenced in a study of vaccination effects on CD4 cells after COVID-19. The protocol was immunoSEQ multiplex PCR, while the TCRdb copy is restricted to in-frame clones and leaves out a portion. The data contain some 19,000 clones, roughly 80% of them singletons. Expansion with viral peptide pools was applied to antigen-specific CD4+ T cells by the ViraFEST assay prior to sequencing. Between days 9 and 11 of culture, CD4+ T cells were separated out. PCR showed that the person got SARS-CoV-2 infection at some point between March and December 2020. No antigen has been identified for these receptors. The sequencing here drew on CD4+ T cells from PBMCs cultured with a peptide pool, taken before COVID-19 vaccination. All receptors come from a human donor who had a prior SARS-CoV-2 infection.

The genes are TRBV19 and TRBJ1-2, with 10 positions matching TRBD1. The CDR3 length is 15 residues. Germline CDR1 is LNHDA and CDR2 is SQIVND (reference sequence). J lost 2 bases, V lost 3 bases, and 3 bases had no gene match. The CDR3 DNA reads as TGTGCCAGTAGTATCCGACAGGGGGCCAACTATGGCTACACCTTC. Translation gives CASSIRQGANYGYTF. Looking up the rest from reference TRBV19 and TRBJ1-2 gives the full variable domain: DGGITQSPKYLFRKEGQNVTLSCEQNLNHDAMYWYRQDPGQGLRLIYYSQIVNDFQKGDIAEGYSVSREKKESFPLTVTSAQKNPTAFYLCASSIRQGANYGYTFGSGTRLTVV.

The chain links TRBV4-3 to TRBJ1-2, with 7 nucleotides matching TRBD1. CDR1 is LGHNA, CDR2 YSLEER, per germline. The CDR3 is 14 amino acids. Trimming at V came to 3 bases and at J to 2 bases, leaving 3 bases not matched to a gene. CDR3 bases: TGCGCCAGCAGCCACTTGACAGGGAACTATGGCTACACCTTC. This gives the protein CASSHLTGNYGYTF.

V usage is TRBV30 and J usage is TRBJ1-1; perhaps TRBD1 as D (6 bases). This CDR3 comprises 15 residues. With 2 bases removed from V and 0 bases from J, the gap between germline ends came to 13 bases. The germline V gene has CDR1 GTSNPN and CDR2 SVGIG (reference sequence). The CDR3 spells CAWSKRGIMNTEAFF. The CDR3 DNA reads as TGTGCCTGGAGTAAGAGGGGGATTATGAACACTGAAGCTTTCTTT.

The gene calls are TRBV4-3 and TRBJ2-2; 8 nucleotides align to TRBD2. The CDR3 length is 17 residues. The V segment lost 2 bases and the J segment 1 base; nucleotides outside the gene matches: 6. Germline V CDR1 and CDR2: LGHNA, YSLEER. CDR3: CASSQLAGTLNTGELFF. The DNA for the CDR3 is TGCGCCAGCAGCCAACTAGCGGGCACTCTGAACACCGGGGAGCTGTTTTTT.

This chain connects TRBV2 to TRBJ2-5; possible D gene TRBD1, 6 bases. The V gene lost 4 bases and the J gene lost 5 bases, with 8 bases spanning the gap. The CDR3 runs to 12 residues. Germline CDR1 reads SNHLY; CDR2 reads FYNNEI. For the CDR3, the DNA is TGTGCCAGCAGTGTGGGGGCGGAGACCCAGTACTTC. Translation gives CASSVGAETQYF.

This clone has a handful of counts. The chain combines TRBV7-2 with TRBJ2-7; 9 nucleotides agree with TRBD1. After removal of 4 bases from V and 7 bases from J, the junction contained 14 bases not matched to a gene. Germline V gene sequence: CDR1 SGHTA, CDR2 FQGNSA. This CDR3 is built from 16 residues. The CDR3 coding sequence is TGTGCCAGCAGCTCACTTACCGGGACAGGGATGTGGGAGCAGTACTTC. As protein: CASSSLTGTGMWEQYF. Using reference TRBV7-2 and TRBJ2-7 for the parts outside the CDR3, the full variable domain is GAGVSQSPSNKVTEKGKDVELRCDPISGHTALYWYRQSLGQGLEFLIYFQGNSAPDKSGLPSDRFSAERTGGSVSTLTIQRTQQEDSAVYLCASSSLTGTGMWEQYFGPGTRLTVT.

In this sample, this clone turned up once. The V gene is TRBV9, the J gene TRBJ2-2; TRBD1 agrees at 9 bases. The CDR3 loop spans 19 amino acids. After removal of 2 bases from V and 7 bases from J, the junction contained 18 bases not matched to a gene. Germline V gene data show CDR1 as SGDLS and CDR2 as YYNGEE. The CDR3 DNA reads as TGTGCCAGCAGCGTCTCAGGGGGAGATTGGACAGGGGCCTACGGGGAGCTGTTTTTT. Its translation: CASSVSGGDWTGAYGELFF.

The rearrangement uses TRBV7-2 and TRBJ2-3; 12 bases fit TRBD2. Germline V CDR1 and CDR2: SGHTA, FQGNSA. With V trimmed by 5 bases and J by 5 bases, 8 bases remained unmatched. CDR3 length: 16 amino acids. The CDR3 DNA sequence: TGTGCCAGCAGCCCGTCCCTAGCGGGGGGGCAAGATACGCAGTATTTT. It codes for CASSPSLAGGQDTQYF.

The chain uses TRBV11-2 and TRBJ2-5; D possibly corresponds to TRBD2 (6 bases). Germline assignment: CDR1 SGHAT and CDR2 FQNNGV. V was clipped by 2 bases and J by 1 base, with 14 bases between them. The length of the CDR3 is 16 residues. The CDR3 loop is CASSLWVAEAQETQYF. The DNA of the CDR3 is TGTGCCAGCAGCTTATGGGTAGCGGAGGCCCAAGAGACCCAGTACTTC.

This chain links TRBV19 with TRBJ2-1, with D perhaps given as TRBD1 or TRBD2 (5 bases each). V lost 5 bases to trimming and J lost 10 bases, with 12 bases between them. CDR3 length: 12 amino acids. CDR1 and CDR2 (germline): LNHDA, SQIVND (reference sequence). This CDR3 reads CASSEGRGEQFF. Here the CDR3 DNA reads TGTGCCAGTAGTGAGGGGAGAGGGGAGCAGTTCTTC.

The CDR3 nucleotides read TGCAGCGTACGGACCGGGACAAGGGACTACGAGCAGTACTTC. Translation: CSVRTGTRDYEQYF. V usage is TRBV29-1 and J usage is TRBJ2-7; tentative D call: TRBD1 (6 bases). Germline values: CDR1 SQVTM, CDR2 ANQGSEA. The V gene lost 6 bases and the J gene lost 3 bases, with 18 bases spanning the gap. The CDR3 sequence is 14 residues long.

V gene TRBV7-9 combines with J gene TRBJ1-6, with D hard to call. This CDR3 comprises 15 residues. Germline CDR1 SEHNR, CDR2 FQNEAQ (reference sequence). V gave up 5 bases and J gave up 7 bases, with 15 bases separating them. The CDR3 DNA reads as TGTGCCAGCAGCCCGCCATGGGCGGCCAATTCACCCCTCCACTTT. This gives the protein CASSPPWAANSPLHF.

The V and J genes are TRBV3-1 (or the pseudogene TRBV3-2) and TRBJ1-1; D ambiguous. Germline CDR1 is LGHDT and CDR2 is YNNKEL (reference sequence). V was shortened by 4 bases and J by 2 bases, with 8 bases between the two germline ends. This CDR3 spans 13 amino acids. The CDR3 nucleotides are TGTGCCAGCAGCCCCCCGTTCAACACTGAAGCTTTCTTT. This codes for CASSPPFNTEAFF.

The chain uses TRBV14 and TRBJ2-4; D perhaps matches TRBD2 (6 bases). The ends were cut back, 0 bases at V and 0 bases at J, with 9 bases in the middle. There are 16 residues in the CDR3. Germline CDR1 is SGHDN and CDR2 is FVKESK. The CDR3 loop is CASSQEGGLAKNIQYF. Written as DNA, the CDR3 is TGTGCCAGCAGCCAAGAAGGAGGGCTAGCCAAAAACATTCAGTACTTC.

This clone has only a few counts. The genes are TRBV3-1 (or the pseudogene TRBV3-2) and TRBJ1-4, with 7 nucleotides matching TRBD1. Germline V gene sequence: CDR1 LGHDT, CDR2 YNNKEL (reference sequence). The V and J ends lost 5 bases and 8 bases, in that order; junction bases with no gene match: 11. The CDR3 has 15 amino acids. The CDR3 is CASSYGHTGEEKLFF. In DNA form, the CDR3 reads TGTGCCAGCAGCTACGGCCATACAGGGGAGGAAAAACTGTTTTTT.

The V gene is TRBV9, the J gene TRBJ1-1; no reliable D call. Germline CDR1 is SGDLS and CDR2 is YYNGEE. V was shortened by 4 bases and J by 0 bases, with 10 bases between the two germline ends. The CDR3 consists of 14 residues. The CDR3 DNA sequence: TGTGCCAGCAGCCCGGTTGGGATGAACACTGAAGCTTTCTTT. This encodes CASSPVGMNTEAFF.